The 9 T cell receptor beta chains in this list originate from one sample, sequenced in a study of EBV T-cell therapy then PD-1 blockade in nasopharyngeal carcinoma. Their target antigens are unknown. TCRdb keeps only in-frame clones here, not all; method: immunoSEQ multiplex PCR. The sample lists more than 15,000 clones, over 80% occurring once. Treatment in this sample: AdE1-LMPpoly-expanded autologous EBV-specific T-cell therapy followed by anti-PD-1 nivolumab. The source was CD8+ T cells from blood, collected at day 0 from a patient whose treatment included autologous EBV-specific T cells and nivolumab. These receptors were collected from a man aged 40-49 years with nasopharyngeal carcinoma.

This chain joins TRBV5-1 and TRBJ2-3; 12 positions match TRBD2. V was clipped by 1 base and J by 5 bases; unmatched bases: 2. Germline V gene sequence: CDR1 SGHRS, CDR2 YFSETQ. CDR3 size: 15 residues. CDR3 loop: CASSLRLAGVDTQYF. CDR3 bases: TGCGCCAGCAGCTTGAGACTAGCGGGGGTAGATACGCAGTATTTT.

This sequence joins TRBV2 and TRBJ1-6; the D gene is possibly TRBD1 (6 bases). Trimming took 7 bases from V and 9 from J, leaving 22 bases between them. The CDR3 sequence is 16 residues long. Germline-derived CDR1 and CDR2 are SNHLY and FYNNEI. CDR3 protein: CASKNTGPLTGSPLHF. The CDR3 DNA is TGTGCCAGCAAGAATACAGGGCCCCTCACGGGTTCACCCCTCCACTTT.

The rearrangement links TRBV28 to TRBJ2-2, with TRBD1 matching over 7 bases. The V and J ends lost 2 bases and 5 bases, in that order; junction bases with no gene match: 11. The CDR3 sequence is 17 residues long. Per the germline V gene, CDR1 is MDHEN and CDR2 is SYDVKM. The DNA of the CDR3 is TGTGCCAGCAGTTTAAGAGGGAGACAGGGAGTTACCGGGGAGCTGTTTTTT. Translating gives CASSLRGRQGVTGELFF.

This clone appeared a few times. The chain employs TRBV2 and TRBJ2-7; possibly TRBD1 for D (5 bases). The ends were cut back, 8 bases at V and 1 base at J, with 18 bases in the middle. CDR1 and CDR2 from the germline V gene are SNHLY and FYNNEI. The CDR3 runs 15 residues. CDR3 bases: TGTGCCAGCCCCCGCCGCGGACACTTATCCTACGAGCAGTACTTC. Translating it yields CASPRRGHLSYEQYF.

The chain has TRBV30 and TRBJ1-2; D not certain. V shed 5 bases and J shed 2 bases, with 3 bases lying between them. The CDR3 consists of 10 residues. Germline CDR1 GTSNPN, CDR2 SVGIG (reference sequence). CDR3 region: CAWRNYGYTF. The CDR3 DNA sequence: TGTGCCTGGCGGAACTATGGCTACACCTTC.

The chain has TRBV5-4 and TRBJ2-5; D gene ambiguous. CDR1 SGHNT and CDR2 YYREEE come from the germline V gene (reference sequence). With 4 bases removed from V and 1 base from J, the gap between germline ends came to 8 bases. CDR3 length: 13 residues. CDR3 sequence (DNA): TGTGCCAGCAGCCTCCCGTCCCAAGAGACCCAGTACTTC. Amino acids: CASSLPSQETQYF.

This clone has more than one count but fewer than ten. This CDR3 is CASTYRGPYEQYF. The DNA for the CDR3 is TGTGCCAGCACCTACAGGGGGCCCTACGAGCAGTACTTC. This chain connects TRBV2 to TRBJ2-7; the match to TRBD1 covers 9 bases. Germline assignment: CDR1 SNHLY and CDR2 FYNNEI. The CDR3 length is 13 residues. Trimming removed 7 bases from V and 2 bases from J; junction bases left unmatched: 3.

The CDR3: CASSLSGLLTGELFF. The CDR3 DNA is TGTGCCAGCAGCTTGTCCGGGCTCCTCACCGGGGAGCTGTTTTTT. The V call is TRBV11-1, the J call TRBJ2-2; D is unresolved. Germline V gene data show CDR1 as SGHAT and CDR2 as FQDESV (reference sequence). The CDR3 length is 15 residues. The V end was cut by 3 bases, the J end by 4 bases, with 12 bases between. The full variable domain, in which reference TRBV11-1 and TRBJ2-2 provide the parts outside the CDR3, is EAEVAQSPRYKITEKSQAVAFWCDPISGHATLYWYRQILGQGPELLVQFQDESVVDDSQLPKDRFSAERLKGVDSTLKIQPAELGDSAMYLCASSLSGLLTGELFFGEGSRLTVL.

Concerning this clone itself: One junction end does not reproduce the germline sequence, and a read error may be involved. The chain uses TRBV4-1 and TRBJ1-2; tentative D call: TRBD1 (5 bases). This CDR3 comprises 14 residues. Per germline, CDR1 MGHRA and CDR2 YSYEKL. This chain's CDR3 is CASSQGGGSLGFSF. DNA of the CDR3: TGCGCCAGCAGCCAAGGGGGCGGCAGTTTAGGTTTTAGCTTC.